The 11 T cell receptor beta chains below all came from one sample that was sequenced in a study of T cells expressing NK-cell markers. TCRdb re-called the 5' RACE reads and gives one entry per CDR3 protein, without DNA. In total, the table holds about 380,000 distinct CDR3 sequences. The sample was blood T cells: a sorted CD56 or NKG2C T cell subset, CD4+ or CD8+ T cells, or bulk PBMC T cells (not recorded which). Receptor source: a man aged 18-70 years in good health.

The rearrangement links TRBV6-2 or TRBV6-3 to TRBJ2-4; TCRdb names TRBD1, which stays unverified in the absence of DNA. CDR1 and CDR2 from the germline V gene are MNHEY and SVGEGT. CDR3 length: 13 amino acids. The chain's CDR3 is CASSRKGENIQYF.

The chain couples TRBV27 to TRBJ2-1; the D call of TRBD1 rests on TCRdb alone, since no DNA is present to check it. The V gene's germline CDR1 is MNHEY and CDR2 SMNVEV (reference sequence). CDR3 length: 14 residues. CDR3 protein: CASSLQGKGGEQFF.

The chain is built from TRBV2 and TRBJ2-1; TCRdb's assignment of TRBD1 cannot be checked, as there is no DNA. The length of the CDR3 is 15 residues. Germline CDR1 and CDR2: SNHLY and FYNNEI. CDR3 in amino acids: CASSDAQGEDNEQFF.

This chain connects TRBV10-3 to TRBJ2-3; the D gene TCRdb calls, TRBD1, cannot be checked with no DNA. Germline loops: CDR1 ENHRY, CDR2 SYGVKD. The CDR3 length is 15 residues. The CDR3 loop is CAISGSSPATDTQYF.

This chain connects TRBV29-1 to TRBJ1-5; TCRdb calls TRBD1, which cannot be checked without DNA. The CDR3 runs to 13 residues. The germline V gene has CDR1 SQVTM and CDR2 ANQGSEA. CDR3 in amino acids: CSVVGGSDQPQHF.

V and J are TRBV6-1 and TRBJ2-3; there is no DNA to check the TCRdb D call of TRBD2. CDR3 length equals 15 residues. Germline V gene data show CDR1 as MNHNS and CDR2 as SASEGT. CDR3 protein: CASTATSGGADTQYF.

J is TRBJ2-7 and V is TRBV10-3; TCRdb reports TRBD1, a call that lacks DNA to check it against. Germline V lookup: CDR1 ENHRY, CDR2 SYGVKD. This CDR3 spans 15 amino acids. CDR3 loop: CAISESGQGGGRQYF.

The genes are TRBV20-1 and TRBJ2-1; TCRdb's assignment of TRBD2 cannot be checked, as there is no DNA. The CDR3 loop spans 12 amino acids. Germline-derived CDR1 and CDR2 are DFQATT and SNEGSKA (reference sequence). The CDR3 here is CSARGPAIEQFF.

The chain links TRBV12-3 or TRBV12-4 to TRBJ2-1; TCRdb names TRBD2, which stays unverified in the absence of DNA. This CDR3 contains 14 residues. The chain's CDR3 is CASSLKGSSHEQFF.

The chain uses TRBV6-1 and TRBJ2-7; no DNA is available, so the TRBD1 call from TCRdb remains unchecked. CDR3 length: 14 residues. Germline lookup yields CDR1 MNHNS and CDR2 SASEGT. CDR3 sequence: CASSPQEGQYEQYF.

V gene TRBV2 combines with J gene TRBJ1-1; TCRdb gives TRBD1 as the D gene, but with no DNA this cannot be confirmed. The CDR3 length is 14 residues. The germline V gene has CDR1 SNHLY and CDR2 FYNNEI. The CDR3 loop reads CASSQDRGRDGAFF.